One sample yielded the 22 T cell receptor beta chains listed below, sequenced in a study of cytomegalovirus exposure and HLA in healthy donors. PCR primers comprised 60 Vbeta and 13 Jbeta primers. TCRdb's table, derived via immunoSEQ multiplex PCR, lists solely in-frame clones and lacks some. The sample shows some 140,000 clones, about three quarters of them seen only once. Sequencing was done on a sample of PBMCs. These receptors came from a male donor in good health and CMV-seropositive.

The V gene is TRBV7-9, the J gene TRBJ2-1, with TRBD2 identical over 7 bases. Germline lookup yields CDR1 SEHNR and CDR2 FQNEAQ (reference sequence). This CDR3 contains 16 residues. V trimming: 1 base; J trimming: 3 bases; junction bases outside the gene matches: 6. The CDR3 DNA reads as TGTGCCAGCAGCTTAGTTTCCGGGGGGATCTACAATGAGCAGTTCTTC. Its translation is CASSLVSGGIYNEQFF.

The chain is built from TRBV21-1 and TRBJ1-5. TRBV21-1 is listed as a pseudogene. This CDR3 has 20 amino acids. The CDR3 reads CASSSFCYREGLFCNQPQHF. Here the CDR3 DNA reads TGTGCCAGCAGCAGCTTTTGTTACAGGGAGGGACTATTTTGCAATCAGCCCCAGCATTTT.

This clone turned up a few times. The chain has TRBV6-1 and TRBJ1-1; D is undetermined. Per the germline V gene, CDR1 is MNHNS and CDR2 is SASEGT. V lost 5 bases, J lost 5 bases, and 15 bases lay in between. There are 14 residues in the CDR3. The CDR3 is CASSWLVGSTEAFF. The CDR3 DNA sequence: TGTGCCAGCAGTTGGTTGGTCGGGAGTACTGAAGCTTTCTTT.

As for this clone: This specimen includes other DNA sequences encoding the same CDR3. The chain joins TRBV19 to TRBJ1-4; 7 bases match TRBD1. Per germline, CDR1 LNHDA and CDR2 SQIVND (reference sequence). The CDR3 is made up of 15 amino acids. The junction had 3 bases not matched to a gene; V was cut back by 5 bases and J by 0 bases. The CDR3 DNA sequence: TGTGCCAGTAGTCCCGGGACAGCAACTAATGAAAAACTGTTTTTT. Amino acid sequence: CASSPGTATNEKLFF.

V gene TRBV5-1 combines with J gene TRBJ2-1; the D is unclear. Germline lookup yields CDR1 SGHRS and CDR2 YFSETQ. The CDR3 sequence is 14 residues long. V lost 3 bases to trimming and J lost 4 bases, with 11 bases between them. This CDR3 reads CASSSPLAYNEQFF. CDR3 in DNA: TGCGCCAGCAGCTCCCCTTTAGCTTACAATGAGCAGTTCTTC.

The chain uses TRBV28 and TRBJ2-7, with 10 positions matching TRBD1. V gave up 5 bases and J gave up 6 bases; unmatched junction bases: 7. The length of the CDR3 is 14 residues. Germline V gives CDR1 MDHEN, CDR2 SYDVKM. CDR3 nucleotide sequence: TGTGCCAGCAGTACGGGACAGGGGAGGGGCGAGCAGTACTTC. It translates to CASSTGQGRGEQYF.

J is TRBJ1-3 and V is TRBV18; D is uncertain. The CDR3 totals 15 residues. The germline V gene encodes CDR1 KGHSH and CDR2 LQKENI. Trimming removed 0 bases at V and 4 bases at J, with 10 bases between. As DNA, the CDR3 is TGTGCCAGCTCACCACCGTCAGAGGGAGGAAACACCATATATTTT. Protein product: CASSPPSEGGNTIYF. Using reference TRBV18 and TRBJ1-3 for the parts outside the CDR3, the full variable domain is NAGVMQNPRHLVRRRGQEARLRCSPMKGHSHVYWYRQLPEEGLKFMVYLQKENIIDESGMPKERFSAEFPKEGPSILRIQQVVRGDSAAYFCASSPPSEGGNTIYFGEGSWLTVV.

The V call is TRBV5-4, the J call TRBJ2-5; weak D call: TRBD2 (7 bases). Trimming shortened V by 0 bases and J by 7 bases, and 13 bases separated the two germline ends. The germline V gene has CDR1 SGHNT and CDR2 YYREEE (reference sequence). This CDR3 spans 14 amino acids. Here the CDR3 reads CASSLVAGEGTQYF. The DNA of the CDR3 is TGTGCCAGCAGCTTGGTAGCAGGGGAGGGGACCCAGTACTTC.

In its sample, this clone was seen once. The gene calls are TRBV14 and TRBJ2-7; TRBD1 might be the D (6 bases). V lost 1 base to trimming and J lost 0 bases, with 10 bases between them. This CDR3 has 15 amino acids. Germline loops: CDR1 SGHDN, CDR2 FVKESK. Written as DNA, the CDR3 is TGTGCCAGCAGCCAAGTTAGCAGGGGCTCCTACGAGCAGTACTTC. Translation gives CASSQVSRGSYEQYF. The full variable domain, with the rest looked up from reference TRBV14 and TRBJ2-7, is EAGVTQFPSHSVIEKGQTVTLRCDPISGHDNLYWYRRVMGKEIKFLLHFVKESKQDESGMPNNRFLAERTGGTYSTLKVQPAELEDSGVYFCASSQVSRGSYEQYFGPGTRLTVT.

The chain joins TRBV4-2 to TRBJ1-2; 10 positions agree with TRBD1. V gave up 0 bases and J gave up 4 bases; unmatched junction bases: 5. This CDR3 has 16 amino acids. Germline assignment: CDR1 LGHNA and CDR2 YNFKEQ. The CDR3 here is CASSQDLGTGAYGYTF. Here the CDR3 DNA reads TGTGCCAGCAGCCAAGATTTAGGGACAGGGGCCTATGGCTACACCTTC.

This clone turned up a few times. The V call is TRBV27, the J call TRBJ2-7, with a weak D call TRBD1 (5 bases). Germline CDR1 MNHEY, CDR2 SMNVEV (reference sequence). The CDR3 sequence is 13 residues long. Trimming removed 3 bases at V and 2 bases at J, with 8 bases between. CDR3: CASSLQGPYEQYF. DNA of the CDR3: TGTGCCAGCAGTTTGCAGGGCCCCTACGAGCAGTACTTC.

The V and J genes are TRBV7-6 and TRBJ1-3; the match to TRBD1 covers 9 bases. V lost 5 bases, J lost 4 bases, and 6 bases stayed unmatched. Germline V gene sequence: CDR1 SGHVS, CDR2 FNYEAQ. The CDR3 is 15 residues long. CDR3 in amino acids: CASSEDRGYGNTIYF. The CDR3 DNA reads TGTGCCAGCAGCGAAGACAGGGGGTACGGAAACACCATATATTTT.

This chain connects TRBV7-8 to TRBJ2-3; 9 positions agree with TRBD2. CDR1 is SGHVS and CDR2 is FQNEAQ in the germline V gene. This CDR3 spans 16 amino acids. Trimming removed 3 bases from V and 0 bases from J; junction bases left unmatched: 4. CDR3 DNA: TGTGCCAGCAGCTTTCTAACTAGCGGGAGCACAGATACGCAGTATTTT. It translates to CASSFLTSGSTDTQYF. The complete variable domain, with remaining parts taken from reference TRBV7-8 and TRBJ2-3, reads GAGVSQSPRYKVAKRGQDVALRCDPISGHVSLFWYQQALGQGPEFLTYFQNEAQLDKSGLPSDRFFAERPEGSVSTLKIQRTQQEDSAVYLCASSFLTSGSTDTQYFGPGTRLTVL.

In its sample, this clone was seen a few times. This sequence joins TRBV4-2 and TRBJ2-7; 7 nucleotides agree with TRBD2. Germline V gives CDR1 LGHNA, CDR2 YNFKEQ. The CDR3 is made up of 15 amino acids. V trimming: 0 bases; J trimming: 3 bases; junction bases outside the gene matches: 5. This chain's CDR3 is CASSQDVGGSYEQYF. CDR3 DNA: TGTGCCAGCAGCCAAGATGTGGGCGGGAGCTACGAGCAGTACTTC.

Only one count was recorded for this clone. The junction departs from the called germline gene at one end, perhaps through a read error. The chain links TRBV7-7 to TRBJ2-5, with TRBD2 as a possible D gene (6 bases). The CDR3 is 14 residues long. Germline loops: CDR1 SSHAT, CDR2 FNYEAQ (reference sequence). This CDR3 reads CASSSRELEETQYF. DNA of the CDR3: TGTGCTAGCAGTTCACGGGAGTTGGAAGAGACCCAGTACTTC.

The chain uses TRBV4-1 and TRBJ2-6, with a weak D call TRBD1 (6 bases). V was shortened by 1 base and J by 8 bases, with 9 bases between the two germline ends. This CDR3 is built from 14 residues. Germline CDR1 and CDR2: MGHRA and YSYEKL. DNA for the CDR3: TGCGCCAGCAGCCAAGGGGACAACCCCAACGTCCTGACTTTC. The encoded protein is CASSQGDNPNVLTF.

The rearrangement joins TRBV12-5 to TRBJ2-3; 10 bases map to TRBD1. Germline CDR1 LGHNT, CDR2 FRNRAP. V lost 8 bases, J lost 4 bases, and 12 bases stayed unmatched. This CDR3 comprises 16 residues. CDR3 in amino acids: CASLLDRGGIADTQYF. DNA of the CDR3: TGTGCTAGTTTGCTGGACAGGGGGGGGATTGCAGATACGCAGTATTTT.

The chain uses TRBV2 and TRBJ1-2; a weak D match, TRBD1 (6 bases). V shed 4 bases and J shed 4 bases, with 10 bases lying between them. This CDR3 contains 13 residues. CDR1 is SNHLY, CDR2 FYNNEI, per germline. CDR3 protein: CASSVGQTYGYTF. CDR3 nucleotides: TGTGCCAGCAGTGTTGGACAGACCTATGGCTACACCTTC.

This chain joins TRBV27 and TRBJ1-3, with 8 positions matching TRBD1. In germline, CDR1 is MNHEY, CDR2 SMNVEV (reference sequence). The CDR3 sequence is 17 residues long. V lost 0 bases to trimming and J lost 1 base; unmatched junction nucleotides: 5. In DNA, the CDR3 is TGTGCCAGCAGTTTATCATACAGGGGGATTTCTGGAAACACCATATATTTT. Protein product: CASSLSYRGISGNTIYF.

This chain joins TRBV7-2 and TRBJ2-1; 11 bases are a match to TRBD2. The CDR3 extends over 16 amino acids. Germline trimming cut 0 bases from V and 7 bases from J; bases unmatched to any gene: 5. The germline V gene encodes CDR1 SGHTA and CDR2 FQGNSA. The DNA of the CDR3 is TGTGCCAGCAGCTTAGCTAGCGGGAGGGCCATGAATGAGCAGTTCTTC. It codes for CASSLASGRAMNEQFF.

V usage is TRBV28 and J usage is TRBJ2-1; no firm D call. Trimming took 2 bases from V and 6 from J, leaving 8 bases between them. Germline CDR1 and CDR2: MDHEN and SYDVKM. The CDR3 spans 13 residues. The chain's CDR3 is CASSLALGNEQFF. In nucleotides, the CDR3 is TGTGCCAGCAGTTTAGCCCTCGGCAATGAGCAGTTCTTC.

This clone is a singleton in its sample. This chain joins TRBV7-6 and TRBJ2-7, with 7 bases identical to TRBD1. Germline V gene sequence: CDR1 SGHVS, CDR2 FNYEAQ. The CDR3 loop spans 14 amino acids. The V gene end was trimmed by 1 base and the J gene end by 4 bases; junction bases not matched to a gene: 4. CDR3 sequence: CASSLGQGGYEQYF. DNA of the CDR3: TGTGCCAGCAGCTTAGGACAGGGTGGGTACGAGCAGTACTTC.